The 22 T cell receptor beta chains in this list originate from one sample, sequenced in a study of T cells in Graves' hyperthyroidism and ophthalmopathy. It was RNA transcripts that yielded the amplified TCR beta CDR3 regions. Initially, a first-round RT-PCR of the TCR CDR3 employed the HTBI primer set. TCRdb reprocessed the multiplex PCR reads via MiXCR and lists one record per CDR3 protein. The data contain under 400,000 distinct CDR3 sequences, more than 20% of them singletons. The sequencing input was blood. These receptors all come from a man aged 50-60 years with Graves' hyperthyroidism.

This clonotype was recorded a few times. This chain uses TRBV5-1 with TRBJ2-5; 7 bases map to TRBD2. Trimming cost V 0 bases and J 1 base; bases outside gene matches: 9. Germline-derived CDR1 and CDR2 are SGHRS and YFSETQ. The CDR3 has 17 amino acids. In DNA form, the CDR3 reads TGCGCCAGCAGCTTGGTAGGCGGGAGTCGCCCCCAAGAGACCCAGTACTTC. Amino acid sequence: CASSLVGGSRPQETQYF.

This clonotype has a handful of counts. The chain couples TRBV3-1 to TRBJ2-1, with 8 bases matching TRBD2. Germline V gives CDR1 LGHDT, CDR2 YNNKEL (reference sequence). The V and J ends lost 4 bases and 2 bases, in that order; junction bases with no gene match: 10. The CDR3 consists of 17 residues. The CDR3 nucleotides are TGTGCCAGCAGCCCGACGGGAGGGACTTATACCTACAATGAGCAGTTCTTC. It encodes CASSPTGGTYTYNEQFF.

This clonotype was counted only a few times. The rearrangement links TRBV24-1 to TRBJ2-3, with D tentatively TRBD1 (6 bases). V lost 3 bases, J lost 2 bases, and 14 bases lay in between. The V gene's germline CDR1 is KGHDR and CDR2 SFDVKD. CDR3 size: 16 residues. The CDR3 protein is CATSDAPGQFTDTQYF. The CDR3 DNA sequence: TGTGCCACCAGTGATGCTCCGGGACAATTCACAGATACGCAGTATTTT.

J is TRBJ2-1 and V is TRBV12-3 or TRBV12-4; TRBD2 agrees at 9 bases. V shed 6 bases, J shed 6 bases, and the junction held 9 bases outside the gene matches. The length of the CDR3 is 15 residues. The CDR3 nucleotides read TGTGCCAGCAGGATAGCGGGAGCGAATACCAATGAGCAGTTCTTC. This codes for CASRIAGANTNEQFF.

In its sample, this clonotype was seen a few times. The chain couples TRBV10-3 to TRBJ2-7, with D maybe TRBD2 (5 bases). Germline CDR1 and CDR2: ENHRY and SYGVKD. The germline V and J ends were trimmed by 3 bases and 2 bases, with 17 bases remaining between them. The CDR3 extends over 16 amino acids. Here the CDR3 DNA reads TGTGCCATCAGTGATCAGACTACCCCTAGAGCCTACGAGCAGTACTTC. Encoded protein: CAISDQTTPRAYEQYF.

The rearrangement joins TRBV6-2 or TRBV6-3 to TRBJ1-2; TRBD1 might be the D (6 bases). V was clipped by 6 bases and J by 3 bases, with 14 bases between them. In germline, CDR1 is MNHEY, CDR2 SVGEGT. CDR3 size: 14 residues. CDR3 coding DNA: TGTGCCAGCAGAATGCCGGGACAACACTATGGCTACACCTTC. Protein product: CASRMPGQHYGYTF.

This clonotype came up a few times. The chain combines TRBV27 with TRBJ1-5; TRBD1 might be the D (6 bases). The CDR3 consists of 15 residues. V was clipped by 4 bases and J by 2 bases, with 12 bases between them. From germline, CDR1 is MNHEY and CDR2 SMNVEV (reference sequence). In DNA, the CDR3 is TGTGCCAGCAGTTACACAGGGTTGCGCAATCAGCCCCAGCATTTT. It translates to CASSYTGLRNQPQHF.

This chain connects TRBV6-1 to TRBJ2-6; D possibly corresponds to TRBD1 (6 bases). Germline values: CDR1 MNHNS, CDR2 SASEGT. This CDR3 has 19 amino acids. The V end lost 2 bases, the J end lost 0 bases, and 17 bases lay between the germline ends. The CDR3 region is CASSERGHVVLSGANVLTF. CDR3 in DNA: TGTGCCAGCAGTGAACGGGGACACGTGGTCCTCTCTGGGGCCAACGTCCTGACTTTC.

This clonotype was seen many times. The chain combines TRBV2 with TRBJ2-1, with unresolved D. Germline loops: CDR1 SNHLY, CDR2 FYNNEI. Trimming cost V 3 bases and J 3 bases, with 3 bases left between them. This CDR3 has 12 amino acids. CDR3 region: CASSDGYNEQFF. CDR3 DNA sequence: TGTGCCAGCAGTGATGGCTACAATGAGCAGTTCTTC.

In its sample, this clonotype was seen many times. The V and J genes are TRBV5-1 and TRBJ2-1; 10 positions match TRBD2. The V gene end was trimmed by 4 bases and the J gene end by 9 bases; junction bases not matched to a gene: 7. The CDR3 has 14 amino acids. Per germline, CDR1 SGHRS and CDR2 YFSETQ. CDR3 DNA sequence: TGCGCCAGCAGCCAGGGGACTAGCGTCGTTGAGCAGTTCTTC. This codes for CASSQGTSVVEQFF.

V usage is TRBV6-1 and J usage is TRBJ2-6; no definite D call. Per germline, CDR1 MNHNS and CDR2 SASEGT. V gave up 7 bases and J gave up 0 bases, with 7 bases separating them. The CDR3 has 14 amino acids. The CDR3 region is CASMAGSGANVLTF. The CDR3 nucleotides read TGTGCCAGCATGGCCGGCTCTGGGGCCAACGTCCTGACTTTC.

This clonotype was detected a few times. The gene calls are TRBV7-2 and TRBJ2-1; 9 bases are shared with TRBD2. This CDR3 has 15 residues. V shed 5 bases, J shed 4 bases, and the junction held 6 bases outside the gene matches. CDR1 is SGHTA and CDR2 is FQGNSA in the germline V gene. The CDR3: CASSPGTSTYNEQFF. In nucleotides, the CDR3 is TGTGCCAGCAGCCCCGGGACTAGCACGTACAATGAGCAGTTCTTC. Looking up the rest from reference TRBV7-2 and TRBJ2-1 gives the full variable domain: GAGVSQSPSNKVTEKGKDVELRCDPISGHTALYWYRQSLGQGLEFLIYFQGNSAPDKSGLPSDRFSAERTGGSVSTLTIQRTQQEDSAVYLCASSPGTSTYNEQFFGPGTRLTVL.

The chain has TRBV24-1 and TRBJ2-3; perhaps TRBD2 as D (7 bases). V lost 4 bases and J lost 4, with 17 bases in between. Germline V lookup: CDR1 KGHDR, CDR2 SFDVKD. The CDR3 consists of 16 residues. CDR3 nucleotide sequence: TGTGCCACCAGTGACCCGAGGGGGGGAGGTGCAGATACGCAGTATTTT. Protein sequence: CATSDPRGGGADTQYF.

In its sample, this clonotype was seen a few times. The chain recombines TRBV20-1 with TRBJ1-2; possible D gene TRBD1, 5 bases. Trimming left V 4 bases short and J 2 bases short, with 17 bases between. This CDR3 contains 15 residues. Germline CDR1 is DFQATT and CDR2 is SNEGSKA (reference sequence). This CDR3 reads CSANSWTSENYGYTF. As DNA, the CDR3 is TGCAGTGCTAATAGCTGGACATCGGAGAACTATGGCTACACCTTC.

The chain joins TRBV20-1 to TRBJ2-1; D remains ambiguous. V lost 3 bases and J lost 6, with 12 bases in between. CDR1 DFQATT and CDR2 SNEGSKA come from the germline V gene (reference sequence). This CDR3 is 13 amino acids long. The DNA for the CDR3 is TGCAGTGCTAGTACCGGGTTTGGCAATGAGCAGTTCTTC. Its protein is CSASTGFGNEQFF.

This chain connects TRBV11-3 to TRBJ2-1; 10 bases fit TRBD1. Trimming at V came to 5 bases and at J to 7 bases, leaving 11 bases not matched to a gene. The CDR3 is 16 amino acids. Germline lookup yields CDR1 SGHNT and CDR2 YENEEA. The CDR3 DNA reads as TGTGCCAGCAGCCCACCCCCGGGACAGGGGAGGAATGAGCAGTTCTTC. It specifies CASSPPPGQGRNEQFF.

In its sample, this clonotype was seen a few times. The V call is TRBV5-5, the J call TRBJ1-2; weak D call: TRBD1 (5 bases). V shed 5 bases and J shed 0 bases, with 8 bases lying between them. The CDR3 has 13 residues. Germline V lookup: CDR1 SGHKS, CDR2 YYEKEE (reference sequence). The CDR3 bases are TGTGCCAGCAGGGAAGGGGCTAACTATGGCTACACCTTC. Its protein is CASREGANYGYTF.

This clonotype was counted at least ten times. The CDR3 loop is CASSYWQGGHNEQFF. The CDR3 DNA reads as TGTGCCAGCAGTTACTGGCAGGGCGGTCACAATGAGCAGTTCTTC. The chain carries TRBV6-5 and TRBJ2-1; D is possibly TRBD1 (5 bases). Between the trimmed V and J ends, which lost 1 base and 5 bases, there was a span of 12 bases. In germline, CDR1 is MNHEY, CDR2 SVGAGI. This CDR3 has 15 amino acids.

The CDR3 protein is CATLAVNTGELFF. The CDR3 nucleotides are TGTGCCACCCTAGCGGTGAACACCGGGGAGCTGTTTTTT. This chain links TRBV6-1 with TRBJ2-2, with 7 bases lining up with TRBD2. This CDR3 is 13 amino acids long. Losses at the gene ends were 10 bases for V and 1 base for J; bases not matched to a gene: 3. The germline CDR1 and CDR2 sequences are MNHNS and SASEGT.

This sequence joins TRBV6-1 and TRBJ1-2, with 9 bases aligning to TRBD1. This CDR3 has 13 amino acids. From germline, CDR1 is MNHNS and CDR2 SASEGT. Trimming took 6 bases from V and 6 from J; bases not matched to a gene: 5. The CDR3 DNA sequence: TGTGCCAGCAGGATACAGGGGGCGAATGGCTACACCTTC. Translating it yields CASRIQGANGYTF.

The chain links TRBV20-1 to TRBJ2-5; 11 bases map to TRBD2. CDR3 size: 15 residues. Germline V CDR1 and CDR2: DFQATT, SNEGSKA (reference sequence). V lost 5 bases and J lost 1; bases outside the gene matches: 6. The CDR3 DNA follows: TGCAGTGCTGCCGACGGGACTAGCGGCCAAGAGACCCAGTACTTC. Translated, it gives CSAADGTSGQETQYF.

This clonotype was seen more than once but under ten times. CDR3 sequence (DNA): TGCGCCAGCAGCTTGGAGAGCAGCCGCACAGATACGCAGTATTTT. Its translation: CASSLESSRTDTQYF. The V gene is TRBV5-1, the J gene TRBJ2-3; D is unresolved. V lost 0 bases and J 1 base, leaving 9 bases between the germline ends. The CDR3 extends over 15 amino acids. Per the germline V gene, CDR1 is SGHRS and CDR2 is YFSETQ.